These 11 T cell receptor beta chains share one sample of origin, sequenced in a study of T cells in Graves' hyperthyroidism and ophthalmopathy. Template material for amplifying TCR beta CDR3 regions consisted of RNA transcripts. The TCR CDR3 first-round RT-PCR relied on the HTBI primer set. TCRdb re-analysed the multiplex PCR reads in MiXCR, keeping a single row per CDR3 protein. The table records hundreds of thousands of distinct CDR3 sequences, about a sixth of them present only once. Sequencing input: blood. These TCRs come from a woman in her thirties or forties with Graves' ophthalmopathy.

This clonotype was counted many times. The genes are TRBV28 and TRBJ1-1; D is possibly TRBD1 (6 bases). V was shortened by 4 bases and J by 9 bases, with 18 bases between the two germline ends. CDR1 is MDHEN and CDR2 is SYDVKM in the germline V gene. The CDR3 spans 14 residues. DNA for the CDR3: TGTGCCAGCAGTTCCTATGGGGGGCGCGAACAAGCTTTCTTT. Its translation is CASSSYGGREQAFF. Full variable domain (remainder filled in from reference TRBV28 and TRBJ1-1): DVKVTQSSRYLVKRTGEKVFLECVQDMDHENMFWYRQDPGLGLRLIYFSYDVKMKEKGDIPEGYSVSREKKERFSLILESASTNQTSMYLCASSSYGGREQAFFGQGTRLTVV.

This clonotype has ten or more counts. This sequence joins TRBV5-5 and TRBJ2-1, with 7 bases aligning to TRBD2. The trim removed 1 base at V and 8 bases at J, leaving 3 bases unmatched. From germline, CDR1 is SGHKS and CDR2 YYEKEE (reference sequence). The CDR3 has 13 amino acids. CDR3 nucleotides: TGTGCCAGCAGCTTGCCGGGGGGAGATGAGCAGTTCTTC. Residues: CASSLPGGDEQFF.

The rearrangement uses TRBV29-1 and TRBJ2-5; 12 positions agree with TRBD2. There are 18 residues in the CDR3. Germline trimming cut 0 bases from V and 5 bases from J; bases unmatched to any gene: 13. Looked up from germline, CDR1 is SQVTM and CDR2 is ANQGSEA. The CDR3 loop reads CSVEDKRASGRDSETQYF. CDR3 in DNA: TGCAGCGTTGAAGATAAGAGGGCTAGCGGGAGGGATTCGGAGACCCAGTACTTC.

This clonotype was found many times. This chain uses TRBV5-5 with TRBJ2-7; D remains unclear. The CDR3 covers 12 residues. The V gene's germline CDR1 is SGHKS and CDR2 YYEKEE (reference sequence). Deletions cut 0 bases from V and 5 bases from J, with 6 bases between. CDR3 nucleotide sequence: TGTGCCAGCAGCTTGGTAGACGACGAGCAGTACTTC. Translation: CASSLVDDEQYF.

This clonotype was recorded once. This chain links TRBV19 with TRBJ1-5; possible D gene TRBD1, 6 bases. With 7 bases removed from V and 3 bases from J, the gap between germline ends came to 13 bases. This CDR3 region has 14 residues. The germline CDR1 and CDR2 sequences are LNHDA and SQIVND (reference sequence). This CDR3 is CASTTGFINQPQHF. CDR3 sequence (DNA): TGTGCCAGTACTACAGGGTTCATCAATCAGCCCCAGCATTTT.

This clonotype has at least ten counts. This sequence joins TRBV27 and TRBJ2-1, with D perhaps matching TRBD2 (5 bases). Trimming stripped 6 bases from V and 8 bases from J, with 23 bases between. The CDR3 covers 16 residues. The germline V gene encodes CDR1 MNHEY and CDR2 SMNVEV (reference sequence). The DNA for the CDR3 is TGTGCCAGCAGCCCTGGAATACTCCTAGCTACCGATGAGCAGTTCTTC. It is translated as CASSPGILLATDEQFF.

This clonotype was seen only a few times. The chain couples TRBV10-1 to TRBJ1-3; D is perhaps TRBD1 (6 bases). CDR3 length: 15 amino acids. The germline CDR1 and CDR2 sequences are WNHNN and SYGVQD (reference sequence). V was shortened by 2 bases and J by 4 bases, with 12 bases between the two germline ends. The CDR3 nucleotides read TGCGCCAGCAGTGAGACGGGGGGGCAAGGAAACACCATATATTTT. Amino acid sequence: CASSETGGQGNTIYF.

The table lists this clonotype with many counts. The gene calls are TRBV11-2 and TRBJ2-4; D gene uncertain. The CDR3 contains 12 residues. The germline V gene encodes CDR1 SGHAT and CDR2 FQNNGV. V gave up 6 bases and J gave up 6 bases, with 9 bases separating them. In DNA form, the CDR3 reads TGTGCCAGCAGTACTCAATCAAACATTCAGTACTTC. Translated, it gives CASSTQSNIQYF. Supplemented by reference TRBV11-2 and TRBJ2-4, the full variable domain reads EAGVAQSPRYKIIEKRQSVAFWCNPISGHATLYWYQQILGQGPKLLIQFQNNGVVDDSQLPKDRFSAERLKGVDSTLKIQPAKLEDSAVYLCASSTQSNIQYFGAGTRLSVL.

This clonotype was picked up many times. The chain recombines TRBV20-1 with TRBJ2-7, with D tentatively TRBD2 (6 bases). The CDR3 has 11 residues. CDR1 is DFQATT, CDR2 SNEGSKA, per germline (reference sequence). V lost 5 bases and J 5 bases, leaving 10 bases between the germline ends. CDR3: CSAGGFDEQYF. DNA for the CDR3: TGCAGTGCTGGAGGGTTCGACGAGCAGTACTTC.

This clonotype has just a few counts. The genes are TRBV27 and TRBJ2-7; TRBD2 matches 13 bases. The CDR3 is 15 residues long. The V and J ends lost 6 bases and 2 bases, in that order; junction bases with no gene match: 4. Per the germline V gene, CDR1 is MNHEY and CDR2 is SMNVEV (reference sequence). The CDR3 region is CASSRTSGRTYEQYF. CDR3 nucleotide sequence: TGTGCCAGCAGCCGGACTAGCGGGAGAACCTACGAGCAGTACTTC.

The V call is TRBV19, the J call TRBJ1-5; D call uncertain. V was cut by 5 bases and J by 5 bases, with 7 bases left in between. CDR1 and CDR2 (germline): LNHDA, SQIVND (reference sequence). The CDR3 runs 12 residues. In DNA form, the CDR3 reads TGTGCCAGTAGTTTTCAATATCAGCCCCAGCATTTT. Amino acids: CASSFQYQPQHF. Combining the CDR3 with reference TRBV19 and TRBJ1-5 gives the whole variable domain DGGITQSPKYLFRKEGQNVTLSCEQNLNHDAMYWYRQDPGQGLRLIYYSQIVNDFQKGDIAEGYSVSREKKESFPLTVTSAQKNPTAFYLCASSFQYQPQHFGDGTRLSIL.